This T cell receptor (beta chain) stems from a study of T-cell memory formation after mild COVID-19. Regarding the study as a whole: Later expanders leaned CD4+, whereas day 15 to 85 contracting clones were balanced CD4/CD8. Shrinking CD4+ clones resided mostly in CM and EM, and CD8+ ones in EMRA.

There are 13 residues in the CDR3. Germline values: CDR1 SEHNR, CDR2 FQNEAQ (reference sequence). The V gene lost 7 bases and the J gene lost 3 bases, with 10 bases spanning the gap. This clonotype was found a few times. Its antigen is as yet unknown. TCRdb reprocessed the 5' RACE reads with MiXCR, giving one entry per CDR3 protein. The sample lists about 560,000 distinct CDR3 sequences, 15% to 20% occurring once. This chain connects TRBV7-9 to TRBJ2-1; D is possibly TRBD2 (6 bases). The sequence came from an adult woman who had mild COVID-19 (a few samples of this study predate the infection). Cell type and time point are not known. Input material: PBMCs or a T cell subset sorted from them (not recorded which). The CDR3 DNA reads as TGTGCCAGCACCCCGGGGGACTACAATGAGCAGTTCTTC. Its translation is CASTPGDYNEQFF.